This entry lists 5 T cell receptor beta chains sequenced from one sample in a study of cytomegalovirus exposure and HLA in healthy donors. Both 60 Vbeta primers and 13 Jbeta primers went into the PCR. Produced via immunoSEQ multiplex PCR; TCRdb's table is partial and in-frame only. This sample contains about 120,000 clones. Material for sequencing was PBMCs. These receptor sequences come from a man aged 30 to 39 in good health and CMV-seronegative.

The chain is built from TRBV7-9 and TRBJ2-2, with D unclear. Trimming cost V 0 bases and J 6 bases, with 5 bases left between them. CDR1 is SEHNR, CDR2 FQNEAQ, per germline (reference sequence). The CDR3 loop spans 13 amino acids. CDR3 amino acids: CASSLARSGELFF. The CDR3 coding sequence is TGTGCCAGCAGCTTAGCCCGTTCCGGGGAGCTGTTTTTT.

The chain carries TRBV6-1 and TRBJ1-6; D not resolved. This CDR3 has 13 residues. Trimming cost V 8 bases and J 7 bases, with 12 bases left between them. Germline values: CDR1 MNHNS, CDR2 SASEGT. CDR3 residues: CASLGVLNSPLHF. CDR3 sequence (DNA): TGTGCCAGCTTAGGAGTCCTCAATTCACCCCTCCACTTT.

The chain combines TRBV29-1 with TRBJ2-1; D is ambiguous. The CDR3 spans 11 residues. V lost 2 bases and J lost 5, with 4 bases in between. Germline CDR1 and CDR2: SQVTM and ANQGSEA. DNA for the CDR3: TGCAGCGTTGAACAGAACAATGAGCAGTTCTTC. It is translated as CSVEQNNEQFF.

The chain couples TRBV7-9 to TRBJ2-1, with a possible D match to TRBD2 (7 bases). The CDR3 totals 16 residues. Trimming cost V 2 bases and J 3 bases, with 14 bases left between them. Germline loops: CDR1 SEHNR, CDR2 FQNEAQ (reference sequence). The CDR3 reads CASSLSAGAYYNEQFF. For the CDR3, the DNA is TGTGCCAGCAGCTTATCCGCGGGGGCTTACTACAATGAGCAGTTCTTC.

The chain joins TRBV7-9 to TRBJ1-1; no clear D gene. Germline-derived CDR1 and CDR2 are SEHNR and FQNEAQ (reference sequence). This CDR3 has 13 amino acids. V was pared by 0 bases and J by 2 bases, with 4 bases between. CDR3 DNA sequence: TGTGCCAGCAGCTTAGCCCCAAACACTGAAGCTTTCTTT. It codes for CASSLAPNTEAFF.